This T cell receptor beta chain was retrieved from a study of T cells expressing NK-cell markers. Regarding the study as a whole: These clonotypes also led the CD3+CD56-NKG2C+ fraction in four donors.

As regards this clonotype: Antigen: not known.

Germline V gives CDR1 SGHRS, CDR2 YFSETQ. There are 17 residues in the CDR3. Reanalyzing the 5' RACE reads, TCRdb keeps one entry per CDR3 protein, without DNA. Its table records approximately 380,000 distinct CDR3 sequences. This chain joins TRBV5-1 and TRBJ1-6; absent DNA, TCRdb's TRBD1 call cannot be checked. Sequencing input: blood T cells: a sorted CD56 or NKG2C T cell subset, CD4+ or CD8+ T cells, or bulk PBMC T cells (not recorded which). This clonotype was obtained from a man aged 18 to 69 in good health. CDR3 amino acids: CASSSRMGQGANSPLHF.